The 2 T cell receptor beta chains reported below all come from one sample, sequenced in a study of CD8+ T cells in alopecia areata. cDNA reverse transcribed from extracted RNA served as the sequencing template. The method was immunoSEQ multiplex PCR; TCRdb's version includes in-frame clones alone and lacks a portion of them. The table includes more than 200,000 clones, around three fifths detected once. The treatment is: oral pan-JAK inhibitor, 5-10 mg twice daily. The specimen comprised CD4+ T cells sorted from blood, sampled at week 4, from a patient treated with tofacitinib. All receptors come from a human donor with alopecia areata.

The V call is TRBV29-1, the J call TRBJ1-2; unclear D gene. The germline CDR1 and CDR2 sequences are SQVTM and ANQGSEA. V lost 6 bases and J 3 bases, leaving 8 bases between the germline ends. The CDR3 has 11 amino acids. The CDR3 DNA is TGCAGCGTCGGCTTTGACTATGGCTACACCTTC. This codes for CSVGFDYGYTF.

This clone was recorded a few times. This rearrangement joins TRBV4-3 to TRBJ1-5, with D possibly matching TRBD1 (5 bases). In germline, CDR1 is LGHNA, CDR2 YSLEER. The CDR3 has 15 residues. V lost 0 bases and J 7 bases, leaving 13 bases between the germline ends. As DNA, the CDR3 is TGCGCCAGCAGCCAAGATTTGGGGGTAGGCCAGCCCCAGCATTTT. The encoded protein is CASSQDLGVGQPQHF.